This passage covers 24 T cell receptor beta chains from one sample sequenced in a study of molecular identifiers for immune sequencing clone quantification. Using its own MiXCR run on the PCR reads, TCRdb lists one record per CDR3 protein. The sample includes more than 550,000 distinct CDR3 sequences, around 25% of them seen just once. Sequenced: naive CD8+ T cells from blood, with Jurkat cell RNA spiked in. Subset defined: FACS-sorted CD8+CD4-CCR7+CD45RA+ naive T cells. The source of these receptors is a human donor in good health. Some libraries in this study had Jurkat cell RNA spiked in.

Here the CDR3 DNA reads TGTGCCTGGAACCTAGCAAGTGGGAGCACAGATACGCAGTATTTT. The encoded protein is CAWNLASGSTDTQYF. This chain connects TRBV30 to TRBJ2-3; a possible D gene is TRBD2 (5 bases). V lost 4 bases to trimming and J lost 0 bases, with 14 bases between them. The germline V gene encodes CDR1 GTSNPN and CDR2 SVGIG (reference sequence). The CDR3 runs 15 residues.

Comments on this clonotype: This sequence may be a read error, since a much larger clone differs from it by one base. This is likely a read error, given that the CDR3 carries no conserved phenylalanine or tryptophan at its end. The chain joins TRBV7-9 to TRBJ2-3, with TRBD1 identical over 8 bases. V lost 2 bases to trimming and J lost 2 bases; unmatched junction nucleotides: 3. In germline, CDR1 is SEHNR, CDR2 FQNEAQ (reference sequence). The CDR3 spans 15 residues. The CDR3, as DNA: TGTGCCAGCAGCTTACTGACAGGGGTCACAGATACGCAGTATCTT. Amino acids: CASSLLTGVTDTQYL.

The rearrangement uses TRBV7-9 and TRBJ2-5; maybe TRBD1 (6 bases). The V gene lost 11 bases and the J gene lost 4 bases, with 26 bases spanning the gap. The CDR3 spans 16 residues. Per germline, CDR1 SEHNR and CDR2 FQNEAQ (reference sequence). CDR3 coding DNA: TGTGCCTTAAAACTCATTCAGGGGCCCAAGGGAGAGACCCAGTACTTC. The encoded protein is CALKLIQGPKGETQYF.

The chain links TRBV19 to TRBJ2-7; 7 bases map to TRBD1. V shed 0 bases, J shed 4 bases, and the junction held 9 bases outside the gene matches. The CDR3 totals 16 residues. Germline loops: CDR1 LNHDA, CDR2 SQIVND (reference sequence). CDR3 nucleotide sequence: TGTGCCAGTAGTATAGACATCTCGGGACAGACATACGAGCAGTACTTC. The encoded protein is CASSIDISGQTYEQYF. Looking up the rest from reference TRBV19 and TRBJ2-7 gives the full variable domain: DGGITQSPKYLFRKEGQNVTLSCEQNLNHDAMYWYRQDPGQGLRLIYYSQIVNDFQKGDIAEGYSVSREKKESFPLTVTSAQKNPTAFYLCASSIDISGQTYEQYFGPGTRLTVT.

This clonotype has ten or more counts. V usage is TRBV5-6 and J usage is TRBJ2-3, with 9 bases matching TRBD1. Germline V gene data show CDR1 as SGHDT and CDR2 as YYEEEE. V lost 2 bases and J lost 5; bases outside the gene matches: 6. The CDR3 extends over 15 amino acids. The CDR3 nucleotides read TGTGCCAGCAGCTTTGGGACAGGGCTCCAAGATACGCAGTATTTT. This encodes CASSFGTGLQDTQYF.

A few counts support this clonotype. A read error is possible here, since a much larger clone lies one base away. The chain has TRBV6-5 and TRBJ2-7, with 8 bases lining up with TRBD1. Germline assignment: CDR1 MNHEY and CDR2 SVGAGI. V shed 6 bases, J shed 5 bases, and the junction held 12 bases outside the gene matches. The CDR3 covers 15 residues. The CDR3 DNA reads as TGTGCCAGCAGCACTAAGACAGGGGTGATCGACGAGCAGTACTTC. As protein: CASSTKTGVIDEQYF.

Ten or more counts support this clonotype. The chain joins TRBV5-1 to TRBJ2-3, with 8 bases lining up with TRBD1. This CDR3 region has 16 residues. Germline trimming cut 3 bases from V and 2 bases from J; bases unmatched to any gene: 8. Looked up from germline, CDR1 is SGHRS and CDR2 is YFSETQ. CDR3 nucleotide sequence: TGCGCCAGCAGCTCAGGACAGGGTTGGGACACAGATACGCAGTATTTT. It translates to CASSSGQGWDTDTQYF.

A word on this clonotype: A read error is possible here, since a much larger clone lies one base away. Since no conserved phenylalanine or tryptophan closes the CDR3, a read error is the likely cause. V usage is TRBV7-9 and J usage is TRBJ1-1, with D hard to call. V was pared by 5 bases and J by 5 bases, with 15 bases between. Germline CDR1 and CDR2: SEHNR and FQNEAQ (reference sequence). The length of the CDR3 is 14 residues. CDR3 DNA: TGTGCCAGCAGCCCCCTTCTGTCCGGGACTGAAGCTTTCTAT. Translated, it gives CASSPLLSGTEAFY.

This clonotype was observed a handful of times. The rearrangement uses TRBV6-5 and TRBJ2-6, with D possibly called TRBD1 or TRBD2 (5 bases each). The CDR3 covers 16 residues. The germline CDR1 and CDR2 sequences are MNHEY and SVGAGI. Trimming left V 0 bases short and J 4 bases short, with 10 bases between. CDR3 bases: TGTGCCAGCAGTTACTCCGAGGGGTGGGGGGCCAACGTCCTGACTTTC. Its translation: CASSYSEGWGANVLTF.

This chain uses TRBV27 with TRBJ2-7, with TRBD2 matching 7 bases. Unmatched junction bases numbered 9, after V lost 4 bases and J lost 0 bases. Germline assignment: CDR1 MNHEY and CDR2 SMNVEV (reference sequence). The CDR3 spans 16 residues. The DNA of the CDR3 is TGTGCCAGCAGTTGGTCTACCGGGACTAACTCCTACGAGCAGTACTTC. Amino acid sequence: CASSWSTGTNSYEQYF.

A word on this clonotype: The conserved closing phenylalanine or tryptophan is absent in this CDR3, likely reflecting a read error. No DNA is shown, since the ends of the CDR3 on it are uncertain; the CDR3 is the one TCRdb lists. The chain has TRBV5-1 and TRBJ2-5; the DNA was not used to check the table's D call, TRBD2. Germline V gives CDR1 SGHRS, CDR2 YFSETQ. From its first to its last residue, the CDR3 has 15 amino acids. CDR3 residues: CASSLSSGSQETQYL.

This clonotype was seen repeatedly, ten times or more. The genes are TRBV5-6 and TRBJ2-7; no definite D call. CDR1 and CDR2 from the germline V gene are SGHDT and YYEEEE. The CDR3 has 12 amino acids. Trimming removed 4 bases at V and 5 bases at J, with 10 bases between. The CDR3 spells CASSPGSNEQYF. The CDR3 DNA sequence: TGTGCCAGCAGCCCCGGTTCGAACGAGCAGTACTTC.

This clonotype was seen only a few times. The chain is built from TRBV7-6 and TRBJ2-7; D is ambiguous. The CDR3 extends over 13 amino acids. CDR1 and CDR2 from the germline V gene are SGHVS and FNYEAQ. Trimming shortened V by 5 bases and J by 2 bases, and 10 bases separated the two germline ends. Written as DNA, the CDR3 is TGTGCCAGCAGCCGCTTAAATGCCTACGAGCAGTACTTC. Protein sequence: CASSRLNAYEQYF.

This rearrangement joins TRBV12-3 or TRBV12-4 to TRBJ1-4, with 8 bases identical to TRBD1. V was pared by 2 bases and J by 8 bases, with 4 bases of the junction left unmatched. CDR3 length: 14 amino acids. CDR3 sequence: CASSLPGQVEKLFF. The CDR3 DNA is TGTGCCAGCAGTTTACCGGGACAGGTAGAAAAACTGTTTTTT.

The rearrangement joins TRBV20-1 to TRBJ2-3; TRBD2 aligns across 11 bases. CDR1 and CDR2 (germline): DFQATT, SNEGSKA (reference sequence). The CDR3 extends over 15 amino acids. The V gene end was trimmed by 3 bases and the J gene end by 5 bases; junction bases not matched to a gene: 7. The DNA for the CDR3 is TGCAGTGCTAGGACTAGCGGGGACTACATAGATACGCAGTATTTT. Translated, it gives CSARTSGDYIDTQYF.

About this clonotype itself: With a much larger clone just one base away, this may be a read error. In nucleotides, the CDR3 is TGCGCCAGCCGGGCGGACGGCACAGATACGCAGTATTTT. Translation gives CASRADGTDTQYF. V usage is TRBV5-1 and J usage is TRBJ2-3; D is uncertain. The CDR3 has 13 amino acids. Trimming removed 7 bases at V and 1 base at J, with 10 bases between. CDR1 SGHRS and CDR2 YFSETQ come from the germline V gene.

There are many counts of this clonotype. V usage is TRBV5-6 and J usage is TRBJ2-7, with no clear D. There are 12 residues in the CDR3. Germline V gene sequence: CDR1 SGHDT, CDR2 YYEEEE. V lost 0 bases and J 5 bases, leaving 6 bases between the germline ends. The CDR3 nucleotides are TGTGCCAGCAGCTTGGCTCGGGACGAGCAGTACTTC. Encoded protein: CASSLARDEQYF.

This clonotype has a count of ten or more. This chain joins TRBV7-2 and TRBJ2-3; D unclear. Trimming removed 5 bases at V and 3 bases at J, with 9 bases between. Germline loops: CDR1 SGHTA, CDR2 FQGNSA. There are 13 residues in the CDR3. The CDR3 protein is CASSQPPTDTQYF. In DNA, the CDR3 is TGTGCCAGCAGCCAACCCCCTACAGATACGCAGTATTTT.

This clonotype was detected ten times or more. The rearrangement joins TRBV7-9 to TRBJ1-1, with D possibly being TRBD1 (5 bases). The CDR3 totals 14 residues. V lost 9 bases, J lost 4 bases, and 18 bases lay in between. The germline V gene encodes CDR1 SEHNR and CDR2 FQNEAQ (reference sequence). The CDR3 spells CASNMGGLSTEAFF. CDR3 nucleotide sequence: TGTGCCAGTAACATGGGGGGACTGAGCACTGAAGCTTTCTTT. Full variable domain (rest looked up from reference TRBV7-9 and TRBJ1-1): DTGVSQNPRHKITKRGQNVTFRCDPISEHNRLYWYRQTLGQGPEFLTYFQNEAQLEKSRLLSDRFSAERPKGSFSTLEIQRTEQGDSAMYLCASNMGGLSTEAFFGQGTRLTVV.

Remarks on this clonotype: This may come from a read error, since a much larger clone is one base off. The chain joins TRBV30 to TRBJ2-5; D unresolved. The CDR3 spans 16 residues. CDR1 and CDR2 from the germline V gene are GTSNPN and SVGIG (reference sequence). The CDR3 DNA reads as TGTGCCTGGAGTGTATTCGGTAGCCGCGCGTTAGAGGCCCAGTACTTC. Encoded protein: CAWSVFGSRALEAQYF.

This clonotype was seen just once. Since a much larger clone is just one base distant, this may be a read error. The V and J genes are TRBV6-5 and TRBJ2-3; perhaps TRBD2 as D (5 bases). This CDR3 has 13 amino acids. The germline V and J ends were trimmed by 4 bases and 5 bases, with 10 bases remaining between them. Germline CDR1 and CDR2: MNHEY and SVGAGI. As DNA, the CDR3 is TGTGCCAGCAGTTGCTCCGGGGTAGATACGCAGTATTTT. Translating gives CASSCSGVDTQYF.

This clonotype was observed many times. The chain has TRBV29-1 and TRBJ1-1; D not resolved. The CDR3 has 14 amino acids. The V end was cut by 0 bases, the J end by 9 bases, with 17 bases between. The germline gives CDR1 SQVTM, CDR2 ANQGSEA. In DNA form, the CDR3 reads TGCAGCGTTGAAGATCCCGAGGACGTAAGTAAAGCTTTCTTT. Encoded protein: CSVEDPEDVSKAFF. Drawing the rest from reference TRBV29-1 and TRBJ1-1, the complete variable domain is SAVISQKPSRDICQRGTSLTIQCQVDSQVTMMFWYRQQPGQSLTLIATANQGSEATYESGFVIDKFPISRPNLTFSTLTVSNMSPEDSSIYLCSVEDPEDVSKAFFGQGTRLTVV.

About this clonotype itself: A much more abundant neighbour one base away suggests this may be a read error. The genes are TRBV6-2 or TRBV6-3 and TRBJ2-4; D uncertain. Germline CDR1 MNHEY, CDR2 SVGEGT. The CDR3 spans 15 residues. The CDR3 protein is CASSPLGPPKNNQYF. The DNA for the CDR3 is TGTGCCAGCAGCCCCCTCGGTCCTCCCAAAAACAATCAGTACTTC.

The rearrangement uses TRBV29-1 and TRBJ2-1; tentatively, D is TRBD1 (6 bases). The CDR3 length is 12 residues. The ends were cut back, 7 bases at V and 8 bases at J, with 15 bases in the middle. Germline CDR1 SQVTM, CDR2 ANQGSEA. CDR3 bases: TGCAGCGCCGCGCCAGGGGCCCATGAGCAGTTCTTC. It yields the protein CSAAPGAHEQFF.